This T cell receptor (beta chain) was sequenced during a study of blood T cell repertoires in COVID-19. Overall study: In each case, the material was cDNA or gDNA derived from T cells, B-cell-depleted T cells, or PBMCs.

From germline, CDR1 is LGHNT and CDR2 FRNRAP. The CDR3 is 17 amino acids. V dropped 2 bases and J dropped 2; count of bases not matched to a gene: 8. Measured with immunoSEQ multiplex PCR; TCRdb has only the in-frame clones, and not every one. Among some 460,000 clones listed, around 89% were seen once. Only one count was recorded for this clone. The specimen sequenced was peripheral blood. This chain connects TRBV12-5 to TRBJ2-5; 10 bases are a match to TRBD1. The receptor's source is a woman aged 30 to 39 with acute or convalescent COVID-19. The CDR3 is CASGLKYMDRGQETQYF. CDR3 nucleotides: TGTGCTAGTGGTTTGAAGTATATGGACAGGGGGCAAGAGACCCAGTACTTC.